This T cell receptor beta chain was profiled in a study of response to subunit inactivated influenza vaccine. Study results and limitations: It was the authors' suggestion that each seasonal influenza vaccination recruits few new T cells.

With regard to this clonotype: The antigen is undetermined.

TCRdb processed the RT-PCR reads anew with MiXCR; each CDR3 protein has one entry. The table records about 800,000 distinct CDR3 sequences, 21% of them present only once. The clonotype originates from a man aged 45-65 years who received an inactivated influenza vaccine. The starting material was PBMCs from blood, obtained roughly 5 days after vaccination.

The CDR3 region is CASSLEGGLTYEQYF. The CDR3 nucleotides are TGTGCCAGCAGCTTAGAGGGCGGATTAACCTACGAGCAGTACTTC. The chain joins TRBV7-2 to TRBJ2-7; no firm D call. With 1 base removed from V and 2 bases from J, the gap between germline ends came to 12 bases. The length of the CDR3 is 15 residues. From germline, CDR1 is SGHTA and CDR2 FQGNSA.